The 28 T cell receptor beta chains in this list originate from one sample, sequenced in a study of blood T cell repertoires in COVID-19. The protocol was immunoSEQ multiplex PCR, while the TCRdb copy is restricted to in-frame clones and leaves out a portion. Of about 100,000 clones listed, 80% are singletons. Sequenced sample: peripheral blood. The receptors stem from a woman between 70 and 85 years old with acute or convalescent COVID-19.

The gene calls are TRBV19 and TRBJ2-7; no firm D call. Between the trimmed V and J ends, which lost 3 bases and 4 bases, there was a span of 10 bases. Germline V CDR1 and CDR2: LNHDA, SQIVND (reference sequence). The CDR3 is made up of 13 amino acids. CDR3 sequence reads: CASSMTSRYEQYF. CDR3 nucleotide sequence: TGTGCCAGTAGTATGACAAGTCGGTACGAGCAGTACTTC. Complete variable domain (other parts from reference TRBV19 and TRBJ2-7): DGGITQSPKYLFRKEGQNVTLSCEQNLNHDAMYWYRQDPGQGLRLIYYSQIVNDFQKGDIAEGYSVSREKKESFPLTVTSAQKNPTAFYLCASSMTSRYEQYFGPGTRLTVT.

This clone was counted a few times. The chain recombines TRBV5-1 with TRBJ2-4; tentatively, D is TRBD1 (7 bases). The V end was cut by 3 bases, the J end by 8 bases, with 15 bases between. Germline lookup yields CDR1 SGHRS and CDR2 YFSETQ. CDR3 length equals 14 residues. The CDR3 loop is CASSYGGTADIQYF. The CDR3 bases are TGCGCCAGCAGCTACGGAGGGACAGCCGACATTCAGTACTTC.

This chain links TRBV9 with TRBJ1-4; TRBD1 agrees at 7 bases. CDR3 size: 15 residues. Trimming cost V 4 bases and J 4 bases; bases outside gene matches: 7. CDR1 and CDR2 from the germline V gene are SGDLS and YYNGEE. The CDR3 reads CASSSQGGGNEKLFF. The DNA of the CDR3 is TGTGCCAGCAGCTCTCAAGGGGGCGGTAATGAAAAACTGTTTTTT. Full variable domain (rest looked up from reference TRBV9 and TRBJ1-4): DSGVTQTPKHLITATGQRVTLRCSPRSGDLSVYWYQQSLDQGLQFLIQYYNGEERAKGNILERFSAQQFPDLHSELNLSSLELGDSALYFCASSSQGGGNEKLFFGSGTQLSVL.

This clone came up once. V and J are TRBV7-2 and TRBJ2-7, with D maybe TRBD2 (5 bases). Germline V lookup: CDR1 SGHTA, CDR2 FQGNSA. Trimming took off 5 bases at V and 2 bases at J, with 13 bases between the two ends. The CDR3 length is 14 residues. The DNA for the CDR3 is TGTGCCAGCAGCGCGGGTGTACCACCCTACGAGCAGTACTTC. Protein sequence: CASSAGVPPYEQYF.

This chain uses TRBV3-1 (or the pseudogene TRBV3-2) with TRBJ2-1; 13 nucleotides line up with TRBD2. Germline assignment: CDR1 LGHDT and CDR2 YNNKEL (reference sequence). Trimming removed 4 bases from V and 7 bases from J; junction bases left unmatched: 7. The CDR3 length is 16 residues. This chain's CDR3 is CASSPRTSGGWNEQFF. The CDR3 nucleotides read TGTGCCAGCAGCCCCCGGACTAGCGGGGGATGGAATGAGCAGTTCTTC.

CDR3: CASTRNGGTLSDTQYF. CDR3 bases: TGTGCCAGCACCCGTAACGGGGGGACACTTTCAGATACGCAGTATTTT. The chain recombines TRBV5-4 with TRBJ2-3; possible D gene TRBD2, 7 bases. CDR1 and CDR2 (germline): SGHNT, YYREEE (reference sequence). Deletions cut 6 bases from V and 4 bases from J, with 21 bases between. This CDR3 contains 16 residues.

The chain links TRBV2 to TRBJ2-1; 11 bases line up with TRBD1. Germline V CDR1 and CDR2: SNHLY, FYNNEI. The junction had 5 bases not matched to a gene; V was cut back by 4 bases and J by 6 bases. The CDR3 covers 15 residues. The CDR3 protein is CASSAGTGGINEQFF. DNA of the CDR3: TGTGCCAGCAGTGCCGGGACAGGGGGTATCAATGAGCAGTTCTTC.

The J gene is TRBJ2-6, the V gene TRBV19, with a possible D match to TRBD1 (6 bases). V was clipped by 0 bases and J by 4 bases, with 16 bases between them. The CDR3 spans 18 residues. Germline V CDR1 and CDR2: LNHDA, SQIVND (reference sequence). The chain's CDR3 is CASSIDGARGPGANVLTF. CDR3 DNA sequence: TGTGCCAGTAGTATAGATGGGGCCAGGGGACCCGGGGCCAACGTCCTGACTTTC.

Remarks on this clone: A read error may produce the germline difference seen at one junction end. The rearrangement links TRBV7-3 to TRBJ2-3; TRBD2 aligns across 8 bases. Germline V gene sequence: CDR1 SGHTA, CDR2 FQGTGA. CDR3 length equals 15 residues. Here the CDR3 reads CVSSFDGGATDTQYF. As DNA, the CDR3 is TGTGTCAGCAGCTTTGACGGGGGGGCCACAGATACGCAGTATTTT.

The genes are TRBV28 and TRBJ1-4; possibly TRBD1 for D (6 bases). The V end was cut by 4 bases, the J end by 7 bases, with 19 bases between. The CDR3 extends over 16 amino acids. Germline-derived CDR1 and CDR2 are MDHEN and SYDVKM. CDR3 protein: CASSYGQIHQGEKLFF. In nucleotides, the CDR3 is TGTGCCAGCAGTTACGGACAGATCCATCAGGGTGAAAAACTGTTTTTT. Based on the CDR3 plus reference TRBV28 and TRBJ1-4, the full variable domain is DVKVTQSSRYLVKRTGEKVFLECVQDMDHENMFWYRQDPGLGLRLIYFSYDVKMKEKGDIPEGYSVSREKKERFSLILESASTNQTSMYLCASSYGQIHQGEKLFFGSGTQLSVL.

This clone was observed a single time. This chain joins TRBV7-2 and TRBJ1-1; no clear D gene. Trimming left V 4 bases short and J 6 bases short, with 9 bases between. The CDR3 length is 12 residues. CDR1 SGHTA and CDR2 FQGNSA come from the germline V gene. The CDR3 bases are TGTGCCAGCAGCTCACAGAGCTCTGAAGCTTTCTTT. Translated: CASSSQSSEAFF.

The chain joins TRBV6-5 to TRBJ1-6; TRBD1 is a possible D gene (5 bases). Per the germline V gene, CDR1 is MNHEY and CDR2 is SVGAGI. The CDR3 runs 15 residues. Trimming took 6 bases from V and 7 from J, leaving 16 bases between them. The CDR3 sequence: CASRRPAGNNSPLHF. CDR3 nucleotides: TGTGCCAGCAGACGTCCAGCAGGGAACAATTCACCCCTCCACTTT.

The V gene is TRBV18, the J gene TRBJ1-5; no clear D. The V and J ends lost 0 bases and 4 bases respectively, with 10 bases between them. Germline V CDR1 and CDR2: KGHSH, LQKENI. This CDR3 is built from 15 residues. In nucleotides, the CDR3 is TGTGCCAGCTCACCACCGGAGAGGAGTAATCAGCCCCAGCATTTT. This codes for CASSPPERSNQPQHF.

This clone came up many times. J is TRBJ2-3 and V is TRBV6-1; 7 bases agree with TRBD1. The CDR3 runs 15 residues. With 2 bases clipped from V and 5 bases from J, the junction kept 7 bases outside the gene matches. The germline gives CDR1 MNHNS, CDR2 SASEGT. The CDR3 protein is CASSEYRGAVDTQYF. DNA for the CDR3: TGTGCCAGCAGTGAATACAGGGGAGCGGTAGATACGCAGTATTTT.

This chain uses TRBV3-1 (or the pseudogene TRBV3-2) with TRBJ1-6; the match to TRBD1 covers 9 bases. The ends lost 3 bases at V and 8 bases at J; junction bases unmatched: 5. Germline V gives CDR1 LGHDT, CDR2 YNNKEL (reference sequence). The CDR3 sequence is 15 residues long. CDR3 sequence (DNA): TGTGCCAGCAGCCAGACGACAGGGGGATATTCACCCCTCCACTTT. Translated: CASSQTTGGYSPLHF.

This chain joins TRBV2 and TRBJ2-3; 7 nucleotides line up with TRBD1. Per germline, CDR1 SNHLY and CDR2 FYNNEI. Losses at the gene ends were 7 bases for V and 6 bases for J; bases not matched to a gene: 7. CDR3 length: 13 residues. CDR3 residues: CASIEGAVDTQYF. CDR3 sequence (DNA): TGTGCCAGCATCGAGGGGGCGGTGGATACGCAGTATTTT.

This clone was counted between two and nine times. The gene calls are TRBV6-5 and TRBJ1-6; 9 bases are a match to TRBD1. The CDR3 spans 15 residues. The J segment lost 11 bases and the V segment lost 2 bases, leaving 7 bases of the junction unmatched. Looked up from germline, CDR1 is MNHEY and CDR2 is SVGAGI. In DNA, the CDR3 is TGTGCCAGCAGTTACACGACAGGGGGTAGGGCACCCCTCCACTTT. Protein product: CASSYTTGGRAPLHF.

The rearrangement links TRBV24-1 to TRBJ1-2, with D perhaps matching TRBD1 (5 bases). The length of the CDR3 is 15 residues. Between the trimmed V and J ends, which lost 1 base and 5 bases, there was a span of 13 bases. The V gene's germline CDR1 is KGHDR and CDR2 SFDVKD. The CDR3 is CATSDFSQGKYGYTF. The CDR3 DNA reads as TGTGCCACCAGTGATTTTAGTCAGGGAAAGTATGGCTACACCTTC.

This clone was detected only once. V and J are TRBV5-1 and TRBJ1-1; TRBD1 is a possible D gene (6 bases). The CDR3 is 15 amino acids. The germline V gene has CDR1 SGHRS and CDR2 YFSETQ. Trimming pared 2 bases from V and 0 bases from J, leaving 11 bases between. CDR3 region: CASSFLGTLNTEAFF. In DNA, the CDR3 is TGCGCCAGCAGCTTTCTGGGGACATTGAACACTGAAGCTTTCTTT.

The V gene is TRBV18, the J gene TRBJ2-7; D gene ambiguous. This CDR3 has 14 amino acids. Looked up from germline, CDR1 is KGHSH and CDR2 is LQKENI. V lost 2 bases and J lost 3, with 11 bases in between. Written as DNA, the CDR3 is TGTGCCAGCTCACCAGGCTCCGGCGGCTACGAGCAGTACTTC. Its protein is CASSPGSGGYEQYF.

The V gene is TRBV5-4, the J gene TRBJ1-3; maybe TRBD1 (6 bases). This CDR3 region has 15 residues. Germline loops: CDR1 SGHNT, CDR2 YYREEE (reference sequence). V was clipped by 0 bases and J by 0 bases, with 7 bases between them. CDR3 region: CASSLDRDSGNTIYF. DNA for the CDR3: TGTGCCAGCAGCTTGGACAGGGACTCTGGAAACACCATATATTTT.

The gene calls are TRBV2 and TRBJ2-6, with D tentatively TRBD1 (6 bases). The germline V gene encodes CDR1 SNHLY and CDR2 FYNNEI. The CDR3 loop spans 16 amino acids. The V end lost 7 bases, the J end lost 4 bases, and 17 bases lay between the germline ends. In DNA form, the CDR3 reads TGTGCCAGCATTCAGGGGTTAAATCCAGGGGCCAACGTCCTGACTTTC. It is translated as CASIQGLNPGANVLTF.

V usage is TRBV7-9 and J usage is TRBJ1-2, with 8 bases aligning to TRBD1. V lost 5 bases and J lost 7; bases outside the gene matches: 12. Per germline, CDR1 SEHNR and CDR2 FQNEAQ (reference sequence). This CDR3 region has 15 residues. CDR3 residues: CASSLATGESTGYTF. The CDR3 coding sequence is TGTGCCAGCAGCCTCGCGACAGGGGAGTCGACTGGCTACACCTTC.

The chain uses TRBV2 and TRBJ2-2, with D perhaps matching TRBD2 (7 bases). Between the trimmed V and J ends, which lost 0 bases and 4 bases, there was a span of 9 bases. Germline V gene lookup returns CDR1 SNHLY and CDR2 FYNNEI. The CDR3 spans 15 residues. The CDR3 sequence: CASSEAGGATGELFF. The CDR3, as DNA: TGTGCCAGCAGTGAAGCGGGGGGGGCCACCGGGGAGCTGTTTTTT.

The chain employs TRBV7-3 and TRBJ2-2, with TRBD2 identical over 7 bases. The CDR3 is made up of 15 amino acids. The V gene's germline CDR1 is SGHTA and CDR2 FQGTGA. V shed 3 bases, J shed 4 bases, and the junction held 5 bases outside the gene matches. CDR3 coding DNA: TGTGCCAGCAGCTTGGGCGGGGGACCCACCGGGGAGCTGTTTTTT. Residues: CASSLGGGPTGELFF.

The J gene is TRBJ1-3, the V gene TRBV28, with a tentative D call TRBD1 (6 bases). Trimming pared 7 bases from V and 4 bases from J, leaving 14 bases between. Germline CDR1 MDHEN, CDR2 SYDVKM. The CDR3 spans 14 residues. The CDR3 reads CASNPGQSGNTIYF. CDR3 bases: TGTGCCAGCAACCCGGGACAATCCGGAAACACCATATATTTT.

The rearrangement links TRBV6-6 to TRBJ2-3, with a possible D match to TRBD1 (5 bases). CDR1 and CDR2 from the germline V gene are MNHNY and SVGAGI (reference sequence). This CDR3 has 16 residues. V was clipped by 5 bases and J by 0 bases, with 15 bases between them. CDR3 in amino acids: CASSTEQASSTDTQYF. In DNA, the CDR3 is TGTGCCAGCAGTACGGAACAGGCCTCTAGCACAGATACGCAGTATTTT.

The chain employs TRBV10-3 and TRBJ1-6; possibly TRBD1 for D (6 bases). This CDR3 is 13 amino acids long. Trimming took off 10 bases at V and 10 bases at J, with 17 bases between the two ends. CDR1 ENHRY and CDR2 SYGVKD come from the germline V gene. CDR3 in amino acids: CANREDRESPLHF. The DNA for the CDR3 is TGTGCCAACCGCGAGGACAGAGAATCACCCCTCCACTTT.